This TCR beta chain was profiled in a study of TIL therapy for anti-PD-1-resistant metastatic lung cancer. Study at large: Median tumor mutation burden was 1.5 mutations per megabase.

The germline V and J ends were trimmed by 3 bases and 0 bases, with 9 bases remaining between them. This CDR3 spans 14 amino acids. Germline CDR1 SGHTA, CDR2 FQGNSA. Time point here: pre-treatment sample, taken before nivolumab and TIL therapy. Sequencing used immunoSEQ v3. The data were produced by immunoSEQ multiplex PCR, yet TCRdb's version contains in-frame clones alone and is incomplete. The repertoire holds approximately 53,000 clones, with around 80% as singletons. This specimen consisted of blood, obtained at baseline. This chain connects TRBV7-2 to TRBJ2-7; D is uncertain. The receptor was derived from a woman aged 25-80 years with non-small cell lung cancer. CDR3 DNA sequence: TGTGCCAGCAGCTTCACACCGAGCTCCTACGAGCAGTACTTC. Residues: CASSFTPSSYEQYF. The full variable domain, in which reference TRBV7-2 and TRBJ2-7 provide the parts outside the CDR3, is GAGVSQSPSNKVTEKGKDVELRCDPISGHTALYWYRQSLGQGLEFLIYFQGNSAPDKSGLPSDRFSAERTGGSVSTLTIQRTQQEDSAVYLCASSFTPSSYEQYFGPGTRLTVT.